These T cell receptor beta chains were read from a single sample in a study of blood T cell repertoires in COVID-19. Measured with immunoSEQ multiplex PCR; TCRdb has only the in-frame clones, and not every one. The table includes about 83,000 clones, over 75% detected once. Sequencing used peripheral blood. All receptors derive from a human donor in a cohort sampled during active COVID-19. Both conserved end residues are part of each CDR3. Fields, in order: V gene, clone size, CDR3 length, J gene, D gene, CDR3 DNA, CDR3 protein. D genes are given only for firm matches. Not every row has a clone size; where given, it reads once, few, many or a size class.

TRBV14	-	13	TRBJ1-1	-	TGTGCCAGCAGCCAAGATACGAGGGTGGGGGCTTTCTTT	CASSQDTRVGAFF
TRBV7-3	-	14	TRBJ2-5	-	TGTGCCAGCAGCCTAAACCAGGGTGGGGAGACCCAGTACTTC	CASSLNQGGETQYF
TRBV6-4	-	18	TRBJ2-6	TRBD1	TGTGCCAGCAGTGACGGGACAGGGTCTGGGTTTGGGGCCAACGTCCTGACTTTC	CASSDGTGSGFGANVLTF
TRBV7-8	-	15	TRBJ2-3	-	TGTGCCAGCAGCTTAACGGGAGTTAGCACAGATACGCAGTATTTT	CASSLTGVSTDTQYF
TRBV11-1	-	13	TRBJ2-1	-	TGTGCCAGCAGCTTCTTGGGGCAGGGTGAGCAGTTCTTC	CASSFLGQGEQFF
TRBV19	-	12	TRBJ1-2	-	TGTGCCAGTAGTATACGGGAATCCGGCTACACCTTC	CASSIRESGYTF
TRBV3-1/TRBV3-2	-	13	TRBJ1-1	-	TGTGCCAGCAGCCGGTCAGGGGACACTGAAGCTTTCTTT	CASSRSGDTEAFF
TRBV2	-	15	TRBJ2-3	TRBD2	TGTGCCAGCAGTGGAAGAGCGGGGGGAAGGGATACGCAGTATTTT	CASSGRAGGRDTQYF
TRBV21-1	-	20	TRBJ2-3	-	TGTGCCAGCAGCAAAGCGCGACTAGCGGGAGGACGGACTAGCACAGATACGCAGTATTTT	CASSKARLAGGRTSTDTQYF
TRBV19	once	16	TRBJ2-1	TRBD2	TGTGCCAGTAGTATAATGAGCGGGAAGTTCTACAATGAGCAGTTCTTC	CASSIMSGKFYNEQFF
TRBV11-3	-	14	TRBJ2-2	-	TGTGCCAGCAGCTTAGAGCGTTCCACCGGGGAGCTGTTTTTT	CASSLERSTGELFF
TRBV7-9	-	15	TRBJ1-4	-	TGTGCCAGCAGCTTAGGACAGACAACTAATGAAAAACTGTTTTTT	CASSLGQTTNEKLFF
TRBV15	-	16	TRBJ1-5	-	TGTGCCACCAGCAGTATGACAGTTGGGGTCAATCAGCCCCAGCATTTT	CATSSMTVGVNQPQHF
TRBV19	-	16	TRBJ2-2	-	TGTGCCAGTAGTATTCCGAGGACTCTAAACACCGGGGAGCTGTTTTTT	CASSIPRTLNTGELFF
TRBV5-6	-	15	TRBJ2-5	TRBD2	TGTGCCAGCAGCTTGACTAGCGGGGGCCAAGAGACCCAGTACTTC	CASSLTSGGQETQYF
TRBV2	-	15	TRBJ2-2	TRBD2	TGTGCCAGCTCGGGGGGAGGTGGCCCCACCGGGGAGCTGTTTTTT	CASSGGGGPTGELFF
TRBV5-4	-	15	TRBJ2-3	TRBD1	TGTGCCAGCAGCAGGGGCGCAGGGGGCCGCGATACGCAGTATTTT	CASSRGAGGRDTQYF
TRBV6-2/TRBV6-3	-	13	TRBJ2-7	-	TGTGCCAGCAGTTATTCCTTCCCGGAGGAGCAGTACTTC	CASSYSFPEEQYF
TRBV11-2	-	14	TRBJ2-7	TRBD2	TGTGCCAGCAGCTTATCTAGCGGATCTTACGAGCAGTACTTC	CASSLSSGSYEQYF
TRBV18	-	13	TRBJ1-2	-	TGTGCCAGCTCACCGGACAGAGACAATGGCTACACCTTC	CASSPDRDNGYTF
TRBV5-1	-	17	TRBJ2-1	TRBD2	TGCGCCAGCAGCTTGCCTAGTAGCGGGGGTTCCTACAATGAGCAGTTCTTC	CASSLPSSGGSYNEQFF
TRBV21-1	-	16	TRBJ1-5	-	TGTGCCAGCAGCACGCAGACCCAGGGGAGCAATCAGCCCCAGCATTTT	CASSTQTQGSNQPQHF
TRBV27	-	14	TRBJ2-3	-	TGTGCCAGCAGTTTAACGCGGAGCACAGATACGCAGTATTTT	CASSLTRSTDTQYF
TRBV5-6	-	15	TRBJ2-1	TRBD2	TGTGCCAGCAGCCCCCTAGCGGGGGCACACAATGAGCAGTTCTTC	CASSPLAGAHNEQFF
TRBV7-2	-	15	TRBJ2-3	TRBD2	TGTGCCAGCAGCTTACAGCGGGGGAGCACAGATACGCAGTATTTT	CASSLQRGSTDTQYF
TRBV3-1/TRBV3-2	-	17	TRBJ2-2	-	TGTGCCAGCAGCCAAGGGTCGGCGGGGAGACGCACCGGGGAGCTGTTTTTT	CASSQGSAGRRTGELFF
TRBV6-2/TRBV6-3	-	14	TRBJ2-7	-	TGTGCCAGCAGTTACGACGCTAGTTGGTACGAGCAGTACTTC	CASSYDASWYEQYF
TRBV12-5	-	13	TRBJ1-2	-	TGTGCTAGTGGTTTGTTACGAGGGTATGGCTACACCTTC	CASGLLRGYGYTF
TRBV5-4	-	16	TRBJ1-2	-	TGTGCCAGCAGCTTCAGACAGGCGGGAGGTTTTAGTGGCTACACCTTC	CASSFRQAGGFSGYTF